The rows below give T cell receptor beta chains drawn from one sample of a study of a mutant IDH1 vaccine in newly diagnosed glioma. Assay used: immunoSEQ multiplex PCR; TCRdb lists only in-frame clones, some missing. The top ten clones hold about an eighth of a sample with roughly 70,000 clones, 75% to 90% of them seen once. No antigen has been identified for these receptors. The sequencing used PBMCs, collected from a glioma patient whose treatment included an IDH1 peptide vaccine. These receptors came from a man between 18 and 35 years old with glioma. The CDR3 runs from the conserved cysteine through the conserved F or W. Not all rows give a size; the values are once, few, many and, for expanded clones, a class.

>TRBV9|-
CASSVTGGWETQYF
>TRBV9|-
CASSVSSASSYEQYF
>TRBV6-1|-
CASSKGIIGALNNSPLHF
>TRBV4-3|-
CASSQGQGNGKAFF
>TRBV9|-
CASSTSVSVNQPQHF
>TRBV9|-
CASSVGTTNEKLFF
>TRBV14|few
CASSQGPWDTGELFF
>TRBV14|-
CVSSEMELAGGYNEQFF
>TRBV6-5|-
CASKRPGLYGYTF
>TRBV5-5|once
CASSFSVVGGMDTGELFF
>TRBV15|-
CATSGLGQGNEKLFF
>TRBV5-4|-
CASSSRGNGYTF
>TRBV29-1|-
CSVVRQTGELFF
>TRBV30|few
CAGETEAFF
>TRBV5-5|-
CASSLGDSNEKLFF
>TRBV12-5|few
CASGLVRGHQPQHF
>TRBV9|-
CASSAFGGAATDTQYF
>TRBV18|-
CASSPRGQETQYF
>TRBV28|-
CASSFRGRGRGYGYTF
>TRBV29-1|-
CSASTGGMGFSNQPQHF
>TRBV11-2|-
CASSLGRLTGELFF
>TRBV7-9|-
CASSLGGPPQYF
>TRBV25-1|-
CASSPRKSNQETQYF
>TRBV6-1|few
CASSERGLGYTF
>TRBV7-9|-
CASSFQGLAGARDF
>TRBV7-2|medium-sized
CASSFAGEQFF
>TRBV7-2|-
CASSPGLGLAKSTDTQYF
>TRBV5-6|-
CASSLFGGTAYEQYF